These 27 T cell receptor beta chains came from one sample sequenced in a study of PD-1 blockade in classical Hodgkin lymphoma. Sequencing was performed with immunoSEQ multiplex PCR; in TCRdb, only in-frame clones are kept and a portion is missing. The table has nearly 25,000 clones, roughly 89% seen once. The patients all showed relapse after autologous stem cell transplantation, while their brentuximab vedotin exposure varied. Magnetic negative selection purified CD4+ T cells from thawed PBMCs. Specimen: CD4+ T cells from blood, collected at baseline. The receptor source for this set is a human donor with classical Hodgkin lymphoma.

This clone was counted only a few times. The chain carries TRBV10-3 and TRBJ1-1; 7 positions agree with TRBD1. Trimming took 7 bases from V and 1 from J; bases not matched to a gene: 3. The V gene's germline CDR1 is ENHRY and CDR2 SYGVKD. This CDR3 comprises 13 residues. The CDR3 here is CAITRGWNTEAFF. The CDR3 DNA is TGTGCCATCACCAGGGGGTGGAACACTGAAGCTTTCTTT.

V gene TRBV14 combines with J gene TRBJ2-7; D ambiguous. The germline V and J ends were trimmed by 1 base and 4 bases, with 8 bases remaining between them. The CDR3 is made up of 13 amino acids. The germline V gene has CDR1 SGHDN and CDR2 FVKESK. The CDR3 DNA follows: TGTGCCAGCAGCCAAGCCCTTTTGTACGAGCAGTACTTC. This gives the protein CASSQALLYEQYF. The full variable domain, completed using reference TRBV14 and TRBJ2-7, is EAGVTQFPSHSVIEKGQTVTLRCDPISGHDNLYWYRRVMGKEIKFLLHFVKESKQDESGMPNNRFLAERTGGTYSTLKVQPAELEDSGVYFCASSQALLYEQYFGPGTRLTVT.

In nucleotides, the CDR3 is TGTGCCAGCAGCTTAATAGGGACAGGGGGCACCATATATTTT. Its translation is CASSLIGTGGTIYF. This sequence joins TRBV7-2 and TRBJ1-3; 11 bases map to TRBD1. Germline V gene lookup returns CDR1 SGHTA and CDR2 FQGNSA. V lost 2 bases, J lost 9 bases, and 3 bases stayed unmatched. CDR3 size: 14 residues. Variable domain in full (rest from reference TRBV7-2 and TRBJ1-3): GAGVSQSPSNKVTEKGKDVELRCDPISGHTALYWYRQSLGQGLEFLIYFQGNSAPDKSGLPSDRFSAERTGGSVSTLTIQRTQQEDSAVYLCASSLIGTGGTIYFGEGSWLTVV.

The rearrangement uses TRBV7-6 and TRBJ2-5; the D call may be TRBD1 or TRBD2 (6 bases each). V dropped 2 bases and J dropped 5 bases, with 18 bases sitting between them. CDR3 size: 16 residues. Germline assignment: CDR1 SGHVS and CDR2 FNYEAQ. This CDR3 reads CASSLWAGTGGETQYF. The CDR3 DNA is TGTGCCAGCAGCTTATGGGCCGGGACCGGGGGCGAGACCCAGTACTTC.

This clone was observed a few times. CDR3 bases: TGCGCCAGCAGTGGTACAGGGGAAGGATCACCCCTCCACTTT. Protein product: CASSGTGEGSPLHF. This sequence joins TRBV10-2 and TRBJ1-6; 7 nucleotides agree with TRBD1. The CDR3 spans 14 residues. V lost 4 bases to trimming and J lost 10 bases; unmatched junction nucleotides: 7. Per germline, CDR1 WSHSY and CDR2 SAAADI.

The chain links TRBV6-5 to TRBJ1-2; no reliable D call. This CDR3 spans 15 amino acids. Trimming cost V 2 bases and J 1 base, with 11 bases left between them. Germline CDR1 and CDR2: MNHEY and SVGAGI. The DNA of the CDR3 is TGTGCCAGCAGTTACAGCTCGACAAATAACTATGGCTACACCTTC. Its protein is CASSYSSTNNYGYTF.

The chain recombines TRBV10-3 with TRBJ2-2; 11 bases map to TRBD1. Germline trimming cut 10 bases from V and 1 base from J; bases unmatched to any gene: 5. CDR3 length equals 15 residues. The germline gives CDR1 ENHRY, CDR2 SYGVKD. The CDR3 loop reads CATGQGDLNTGELFF. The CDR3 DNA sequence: TGTGCCACGGGACAGGGGGACTTGAACACCGGGGAGCTGTTTTTT.

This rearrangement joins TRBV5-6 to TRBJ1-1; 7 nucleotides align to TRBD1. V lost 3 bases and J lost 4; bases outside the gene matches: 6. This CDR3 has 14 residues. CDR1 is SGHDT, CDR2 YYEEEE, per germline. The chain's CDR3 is CASSSLRGLTEAFF. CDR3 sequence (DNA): TGTGCCAGCAGCTCGCTGAGGGGGCTCACTGAAGCTTTCTTT. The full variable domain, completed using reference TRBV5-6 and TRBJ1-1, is DAGVTQSPTHLIKTRGQQVTLRCSPKSGHDTVSWYQQALGQGPQFIFQYYEEEERQRGNFPDRFSGHQFPNYSSELNVNALLLGDSALYLCASSSLRGLTEAFFGQGTRLTVV.

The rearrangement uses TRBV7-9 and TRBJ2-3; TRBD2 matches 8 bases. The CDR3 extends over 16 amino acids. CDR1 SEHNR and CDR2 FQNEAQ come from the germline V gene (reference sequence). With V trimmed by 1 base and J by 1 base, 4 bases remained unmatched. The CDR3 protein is CASSLGRGAGTDTQYF. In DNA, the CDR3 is TGTGCCAGCAGCTTAGGGCGGGGGGCAGGCACAGATACGCAGTATTTT. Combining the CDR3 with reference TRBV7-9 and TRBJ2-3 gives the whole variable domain DTGVSQNPRHKITKRGQNVTFRCDPISEHNRLYWYRQTLGQGPEFLTYFQNEAQLEKSRLLSDRFSAERPKGSFSTLEIQRTEQGDSAMYLCASSLGRGAGTDTQYFGPGTRLTVL.

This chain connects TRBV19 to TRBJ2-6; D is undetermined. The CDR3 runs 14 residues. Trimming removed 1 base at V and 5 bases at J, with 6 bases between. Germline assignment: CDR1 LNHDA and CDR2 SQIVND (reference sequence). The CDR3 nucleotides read TGTGCCAGTAGTATAGTCCAAAGGGCCAACGTCCTGACTTTC. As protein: CASSIVQRANVLTF.

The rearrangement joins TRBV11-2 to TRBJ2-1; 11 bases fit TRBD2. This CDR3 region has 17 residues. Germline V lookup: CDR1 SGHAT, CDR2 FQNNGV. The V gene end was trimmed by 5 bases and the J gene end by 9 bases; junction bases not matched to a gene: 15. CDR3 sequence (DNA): TGTGCCAGCAGCCAACGAACTAGCGGGGGCGCGTCGGGTGAGCAGTTCTTC. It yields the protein CASSQRTSGGASGEQFF.

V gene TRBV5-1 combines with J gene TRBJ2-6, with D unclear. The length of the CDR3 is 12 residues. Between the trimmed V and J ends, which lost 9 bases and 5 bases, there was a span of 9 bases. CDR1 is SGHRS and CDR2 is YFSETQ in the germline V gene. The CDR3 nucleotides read TGCGCCACACAAAGTCGGGCCAACGTCCTGACTTTC. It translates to CATQSRANVLTF.

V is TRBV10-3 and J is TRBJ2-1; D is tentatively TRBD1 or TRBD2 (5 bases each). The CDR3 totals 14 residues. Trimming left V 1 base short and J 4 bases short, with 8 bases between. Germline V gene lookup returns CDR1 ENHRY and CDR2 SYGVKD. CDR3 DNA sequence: TGTGCCATCAGTGAGTATGAGGGGTACAATGAGCAGTTCTTC. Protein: CAISEYEGYNEQFF.

The CDR3 here is CASSLGTGTKYGYTF. In DNA, the CDR3 is TGTGCCAGCAGCTTGGGGACAGGGACGAAGTATGGCTACACCTTC. The chain couples TRBV7-2 to TRBJ1-2; 9 bases line up with TRBD1. The CDR3 totals 15 residues. Germline trimming cut 3 bases from V and 5 bases from J; bases unmatched to any gene: 7. The germline V gene encodes CDR1 SGHTA and CDR2 FQGNSA.

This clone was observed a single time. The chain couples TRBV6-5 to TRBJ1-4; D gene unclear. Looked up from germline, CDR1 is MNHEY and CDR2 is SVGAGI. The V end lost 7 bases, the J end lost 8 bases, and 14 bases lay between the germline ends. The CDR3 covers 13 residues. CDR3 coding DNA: TGTGCCAGCAAAGACCCGGTTGGGGAAAAACTGTTTTTT. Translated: CASKDPVGEKLFF.

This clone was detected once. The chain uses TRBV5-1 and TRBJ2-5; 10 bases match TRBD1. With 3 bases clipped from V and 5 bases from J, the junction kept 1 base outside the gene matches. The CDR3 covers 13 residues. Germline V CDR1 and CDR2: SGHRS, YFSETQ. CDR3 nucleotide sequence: TGCGCCAGCAGCTGGGACAGGGGTGAGACCCAGTACTTC. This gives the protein CASSWDRGETQYF.

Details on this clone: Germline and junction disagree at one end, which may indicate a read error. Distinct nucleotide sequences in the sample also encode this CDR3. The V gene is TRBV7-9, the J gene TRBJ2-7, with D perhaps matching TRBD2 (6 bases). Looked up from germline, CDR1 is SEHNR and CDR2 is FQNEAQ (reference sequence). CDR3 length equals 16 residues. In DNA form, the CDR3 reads TGTGCCAGCAGCTTAGGGGGGGACGTTACGTCCTACGAGCAGTATTTC. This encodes CASSLGGDVTSYEQYF.

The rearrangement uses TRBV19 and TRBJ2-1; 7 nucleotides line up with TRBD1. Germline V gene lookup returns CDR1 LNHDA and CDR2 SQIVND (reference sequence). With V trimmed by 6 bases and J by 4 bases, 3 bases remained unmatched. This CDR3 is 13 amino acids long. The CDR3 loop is CASSPGQYNEQFF. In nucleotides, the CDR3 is TGTGCCAGTAGCCCGGGACAGTACAATGAGCAGTTCTTC.

The CDR3, as DNA: TGTGCCTGGAGTCCCGGGATAGCGGGGGGAACAGATACGCAGTATTTT. This sequence encodes CAWSPGIAGGTDTQYF. The rearrangement links TRBV30 to TRBJ2-3, with 10 bases lining up with TRBD2. The trim removed 2 bases at V and 3 bases at J, leaving 8 bases unmatched. The CDR3 is 16 residues long. Germline CDR1 GTSNPN, CDR2 SVGIG (reference sequence).

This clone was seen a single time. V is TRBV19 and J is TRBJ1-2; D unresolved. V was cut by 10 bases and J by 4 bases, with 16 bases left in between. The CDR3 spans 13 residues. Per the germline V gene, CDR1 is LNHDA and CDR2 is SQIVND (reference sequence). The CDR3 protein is CATSAGRGYGYTF. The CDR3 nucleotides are TGTGCCACCTCCGCCGGGCGAGGCTATGGCTACACCTTC.

The CDR3 loop is CASSYSRQGLVTQYF. DNA for the CDR3: TGTGCCAGCAGTTACTCGAGACAGGGTTTGGTTACGCAGTATTTT. The rearrangement uses TRBV6-5 and TRBJ2-3; TRBD1 matches at 7 bases. V was pared by 0 bases and J by 8 bases, with 8 bases of the junction left unmatched. The CDR3 has 15 amino acids. Per the germline V gene, CDR1 is MNHEY and CDR2 is SVGAGI.

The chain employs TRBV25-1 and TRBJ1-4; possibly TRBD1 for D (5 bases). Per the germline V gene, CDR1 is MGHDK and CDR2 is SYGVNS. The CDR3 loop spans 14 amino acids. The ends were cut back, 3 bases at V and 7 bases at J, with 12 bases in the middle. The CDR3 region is CASSDKWGGEKLFF. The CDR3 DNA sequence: TGTGCCAGCAGTGATAAGTGGGGGGGTGAAAAACTGTTTTTT.

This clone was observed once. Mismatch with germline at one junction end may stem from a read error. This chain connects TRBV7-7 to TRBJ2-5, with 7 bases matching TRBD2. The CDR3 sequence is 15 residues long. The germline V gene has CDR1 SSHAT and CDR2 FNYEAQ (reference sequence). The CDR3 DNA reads TGTGCTAGCAGCTCGGGCGGTGTTAGCGGGGAGACCCAGTACTTC. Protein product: CASSSGGVSGETQYF.

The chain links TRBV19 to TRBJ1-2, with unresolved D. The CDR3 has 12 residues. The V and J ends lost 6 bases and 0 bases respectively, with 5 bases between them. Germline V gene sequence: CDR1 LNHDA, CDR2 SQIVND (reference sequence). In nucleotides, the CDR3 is TGTGCCAGTAGCAGAGCTAACTATGGCTACACCTTC. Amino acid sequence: CASSRANYGYTF.

CDR3: CASSSTWGELFF. The CDR3 DNA follows: TGTGCCAGTAGCTCGACGTGGGGGGAGCTGTTTTTT. This sequence joins TRBV19 and TRBJ2-2, with no clear D. In germline, CDR1 is LNHDA, CDR2 SQIVND (reference sequence). The CDR3 is made up of 12 amino acids. V was shortened by 6 bases and J by 8 bases, with 10 bases between the two germline ends.

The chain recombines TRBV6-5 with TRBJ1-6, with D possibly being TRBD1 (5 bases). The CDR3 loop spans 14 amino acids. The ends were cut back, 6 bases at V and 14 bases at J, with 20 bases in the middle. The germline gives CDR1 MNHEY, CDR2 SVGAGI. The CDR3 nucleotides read TGTGCCAGCAGGGCCGGGACGGAAAGACGGGCCCTCCACTTT. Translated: CASRAGTERRALHF.

The CDR3 loop is CASSKGWERAQYF. The CDR3 DNA reads as TGTGCCAGCAGCAAAGGGTGGGAAAGGGCCCAGTACTTC. This chain uses TRBV21-1 with TRBJ2-5. TRBV21-1 is reported as a pseudogene. This CDR3 is built from 13 residues.